This T cell receptor beta chain is from a study of T cell responses to AZD1222 COVID-19 vaccine. Findings and caveats of the study: Targeting of unmutated variant regions was reportedly seen in nearly half of spike-specific TCRs.

Measured with immunoSEQ multiplex PCR; TCRdb has only the in-frame clones, and not every one. The table has about 120,000 clones, 92% seen once. Germline CDR1 and CDR2: SGHKS and YYEKEE (reference sequence). CDR3 size: 17 residues. Unmatched junction bases numbered 6, after V lost 4 bases and J lost 4 bases. A note on this clone: Its target is not known.

Second-dose groups at about 4 or about 12 weeks were pooled. This chain joins TRBV5-5 and TRBJ2-6; 12 nucleotides line up with TRBD1. Here the sequenced sample was peripheral blood, taken 28 days after the second AZD1222 dose. This sequence originates from an adult who received the AZD1222 COVID-19 vaccine. DNA for the CDR3: TGTGCCAGCAGCCTGGGACAGGGGGCTTCAGGGGCCAACGTCCTGACTTTC. Protein product: CASSLGQGASGANVLTF.